This entry lists 22 T cell receptor beta chains sequenced from one sample in a study. Each CDR3 protein is one row after TCRdb ran MiXCR on the RT-PCR reads. This repertoire shows more than 600,000 distinct CDR3 sequences, more than 13% found once; its top ten account for roughly 3.9%. The sequenced sample was memory CD4+ T cells from blood. These TCRs come from a female donor in good health, serving as a healthy control.

This chain joins TRBV5-1 and TRBJ2-3; D remains unclear. This CDR3 has 11 residues. CDR1 is SGHRS and CDR2 is YFSETQ in the germline V gene. V dropped 0 bases and J dropped 8 bases, with 4 bases sitting between them. The CDR3: CASSLDATQYF. As DNA, the CDR3 is TGCGCCAGCAGCTTGGACGCTACGCAGTATTTT. Looking up the rest from reference TRBV5-1 and TRBJ2-3 gives the full variable domain: KAGVTQTPRYLIKTRGQQVTLSCSPISGHRSVSWYQQTPGQGLQFLFEYFSETQRNKGNFPGRFSGRQFSNSRSEMNVSTLELGDSALYLCASSLDATQYFGPGTRLTVL.

This clonotype was seen many times. V is TRBV5-1 and J is TRBJ2-1; D tentatively fits TRBD1 or TRBD2 (6 bases each). The length of the CDR3 is 16 residues. Germline CDR1 and CDR2: SGHRS and YFSETQ. The V gene lost 4 bases and the J gene lost 8 bases, with 22 bases spanning the gap. DNA for the CDR3: TGCGCCAGCAGCGGGGAACAGGGAGGTTTTAGTCATGAGCAGTTCTTC. This gives the protein CASSGEQGGFSHEQFF.

This clonotype was seen more than once but under ten times. The chain recombines TRBV10-3 with TRBJ1-5, with D unclear. The length of the CDR3 is 15 residues. The ends were cut back, 2 bases at V and 3 bases at J, with 11 bases in the middle. CDR1 is ENHRY, CDR2 SYGVKD, per germline. This chain's CDR3 is CAISEGPSFNQPQHF. The CDR3 DNA is TGTGCCATCAGTGAGGGGCCGTCCTTCAATCAGCCCCAGCATTTT.

V and J are TRBV24-1 and TRBJ1-1; 10 nucleotides match TRBD1. The length of the CDR3 is 15 residues. Per germline, CDR1 KGHDR and CDR2 SFDVKD. Trimming cost V 3 bases and J 5 bases; bases outside gene matches: 5. This CDR3 reads CATSDTGTGVTEAFF. For the CDR3, the DNA is TGTGCCACCAGTGATACCGGGACAGGGGTTACTGAAGCTTTCTTT.

The V gene is TRBV20-1, the J gene TRBJ2-7; 13 nucleotides match TRBD2. The ends lost 3 bases at V and 3 bases at J; junction bases unmatched: 5. The CDR3 extends over 15 amino acids. From germline, CDR1 is DFQATT and CDR2 SNEGSKA (reference sequence). This chain's CDR3 is CSARLGTSGNYEQYF. Written as DNA, the CDR3 is TGCAGTGCTAGGCTAGGGACTAGCGGGAACTACGAGCAGTACTTC.

This clonotype has only a few counts. The rearrangement uses TRBV20-1 and TRBJ2-2; 10 bases fit TRBD2. This CDR3 has 15 residues. Losses at the gene ends were 3 bases for V and 3 bases for J; bases not matched to a gene: 4. CDR1 and CDR2 (germline): DFQATT, SNEGSKA (reference sequence). The CDR3 here is CSASPSGRDTGELFF. The CDR3 DNA sequence: TGCAGTGCTAGCCCCAGCGGGAGGGACACCGGGGAGCTGTTTTTT.

As regards this clonotype: A much larger clone is a single base away; this may be a read error. V usage is TRBV25-1 and J usage is TRBJ2-6, with a weak D call TRBD1 (6 bases). This CDR3 is built from 15 residues. Germline V CDR1 and CDR2: MGHDK, SYGVNS. The V end lost 3 bases, the J end lost 1 base, and 7 bases lay between the germline ends. The CDR3 loop is CASSDTGSGANVLTF. CDR3 nucleotides: TGTGCCAGCAGTGATACAGGGTCTGGGGCCAACGTCCTGACTTTC.

The chain uses TRBV20-1 and TRBJ2-1, with 7 bases matching TRBD2. Germline V gives CDR1 DFQATT, CDR2 SNEGSKA (reference sequence). V lost 0 bases, J lost 0 bases, and 5 bases stayed unmatched. This CDR3 is built from 16 residues. The CDR3 is CSARDRGGGSYNEQFF. Written as DNA, the CDR3 is TGCAGTGCTAGAGATCGTGGGGGGGGCTCCTACAATGAGCAGTTCTTC.

The V call is TRBV6-6, the J call TRBJ2-3, with 14 nucleotides matching TRBD2. CDR3 length equals 18 residues. Trimming cost V 6 bases and J 6 bases; bases outside gene matches: 14. Looked up from germline, CDR1 is MNHNY and CDR2 is SVGAGI (reference sequence). The CDR3 sequence is CASSLTAGLAGVADTQYF. As DNA, the CDR3 is TGTGCCAGCAGCCTTACGGCGGGACTAGCGGGGGTAGCGGATACGCAGTATTTT.

CDR3 amino acids: CASSLLQEYSGYEQYF. Written as DNA, the CDR3 is TGTGCCAGCAGCTTACTACAGGAATATTCTGGCTACGAGCAGTACTTC. The V call is TRBV7-8, the J call TRBJ2-7, with D perhaps TRBD1 (5 bases). The ends were cut back, 2 bases at V and 3 bases at J, with 17 bases in the middle. The CDR3 is 16 amino acids. CDR1 is SGHVS, CDR2 FQNEAQ, per germline.

This clonotype was detected many times. The chain couples TRBV5-1 to TRBJ2-7; D may be TRBD1 (5 bases). Deletions cut 4 bases from V and 3 bases from J, with 8 bases between. The length of the CDR3 is 12 residues. CDR1 is SGHRS, CDR2 YFSETQ, per germline. The CDR3 is CASSNQGYEQYF. The CDR3 DNA sequence: TGCGCCAGCAGCAACCAGGGCTACGAGCAGTACTTC.

In DNA form, the CDR3 reads TGTGCCACCAGTGGGGGAGCGGGAGGCGACACGGATACGCAGTATTTT. This sequence encodes CATSGGAGGDTDTQYF. This sequence joins TRBV24-1 and TRBJ2-3; 9 positions agree with TRBD2. The CDR3 sequence is 16 residues long. CDR1 KGHDR and CDR2 SFDVKD come from the germline V gene. After removal of 5 bases from V and 6 bases from J, the junction contained 11 bases not matched to a gene.

The gene calls are TRBV5-1 and TRBJ1-2; 9 bases fit TRBD1. This CDR3 region has 15 residues. Germline CDR1 is SGHRS and CDR2 is YFSETQ. The trim removed 3 bases at V and 13 bases at J, leaving 16 bases unmatched. CDR3 coding DNA: TGCGCCAGCAGCTCCACAGGGGGCGCAAGTAGTTCGGGCACCTTC. It codes for CASSSTGGASSSGTF.

This clonotype was counted many times. The CDR3 region has the DNA TGTGCCAGCAGCTTGTCCCTAGCGGTTAGCTCCTACGAGCAGTACTTC. The encoded protein is CASSLSLAVSSYEQYF. The chain uses TRBV7-9 and TRBJ2-7; TRBD2 matches at 7 bases. Germline CDR1 reads SEHNR; CDR2 reads FQNEAQ (reference sequence). The V segment lost 3 bases and the J segment 0 bases; nucleotides outside the gene matches: 8. This CDR3 has 16 residues.

This clonotype was counted a few times. The chain links TRBV9 to TRBJ1-2, with TRBD1 matching over 8 bases. The germline CDR1 and CDR2 sequences are SGDLS and YYNGEE. With 2 bases clipped from V and 4 bases from J, the junction kept 4 bases outside the gene matches. CDR3 length: 14 amino acids. For the CDR3, the DNA is TGTGCCAGCAGCGTGGAGACAGGGGCCTATGGCTACACCTTC. This sequence encodes CASSVETGAYGYTF.

This chain uses TRBV4-3 with TRBJ1-2; the D is unclear. V was pared by 0 bases and J by 2 bases, with 10 bases between. The CDR3 consists of 15 residues. Looked up from germline, CDR1 is LGHNA and CDR2 is YSLEER. The CDR3 region is CASSQDTSGNYGYTF. In nucleotides, the CDR3 is TGCGCCAGCAGCCAAGATACTAGCGGCAACTATGGCTACACCTTC.

J is TRBJ2-1 and V is TRBV6-5; TRBD1 is a possible D gene (5 bases). The germline V gene encodes CDR1 MNHEY and CDR2 SVGAGI. The CDR3 contains 13 residues. Trimming cost V 7 bases and J 1 base, with 8 bases left between them. This CDR3 is CASKGISYNEQFF. DNA for the CDR3: TGTGCCAGCAAGGGGATATCCTACAATGAGCAGTTCTTC.

The V gene is TRBV6-2 or TRBV6-3, the J gene TRBJ1-1, with D uncertain. This CDR3 spans 14 amino acids. Germline lookup yields CDR1 MNHEY and CDR2 SVGEGT. This CDR3 is CAAGEEYWNTEAFF. CDR3 nucleotides: TGTGCGGCCGGGGAGGAATATTGGAACACTGAAGCTTTCTTT.

The sample holds many counts of this clonotype. The rearrangement links TRBV5-4 to TRBJ2-5; 10 nucleotides align to TRBD1. V lost 4 bases to trimming and J lost 1 base; unmatched junction nucleotides: 4. The CDR3 totals 15 residues. Germline CDR1 SGHNT, CDR2 YYREEE (reference sequence). CDR3 protein: CASSPTGGPQETQYF. In DNA, the CDR3 is TGTGCCAGCAGCCCGACAGGGGGCCCCCAAGAGACCCAGTACTTC.

CDR3 coding DNA: TGCGCCAGCAGCTTGCAGGTTAAATCTGAAGCTTTCTTT. Translating gives CASSLQVKSEAFF. The chain joins TRBV5-1 to TRBJ1-1; D is uncertain. V gave up 1 base and J gave up 6 bases, with 10 bases separating them. The CDR3 contains 13 residues. Germline lookup yields CDR1 SGHRS and CDR2 YFSETQ.

This clonotype was recorded at least ten times. This chain links TRBV12-3 or TRBV12-4 with TRBJ2-7, with 9 bases matching TRBD2. The CDR3 spans 13 residues. The V and J ends lost 6 bases and 7 bases, in that order; junction bases with no gene match: 7. The CDR3 loop reads CASSRGRAGEQYF. As DNA, the CDR3 is TGTGCCAGCAGCCGCGGGAGGGCGGGGGAGCAGTACTTC.

The rearrangement uses TRBV5-1 and TRBJ1-2; D ambiguous. Trimming cost V 0 bases and J 9 bases, with 15 bases left between them. Germline loops: CDR1 SGHRS, CDR2 YFSETQ. The length of the CDR3 is 14 residues. The CDR3 is CASSLEGRELRYTF. DNA for the CDR3: TGCGCCAGCAGCTTGGAGGGCAGAGAGTTGCGCTACACCTTC.